These 29 T cell receptor beta chains were all obtained from the same sample, sequenced in a study of T cells in Graves' hyperthyroidism and ophthalmopathy. RNA transcripts gave rise to amplified TCR beta CDR3 regions. A first-round RT-PCR of the TCR CDR3 used the HTBI primer set. TCRdb reanalysed the multiplex PCR reads using MiXCR and keeps one entry per CDR3 protein. Found here are about 460,000 distinct CDR3 sequences, approximately 23% of them singletons; the top ten hold about 49%. Sequences were obtained from blood. These receptors all come from a woman aged 70-85 years with Graves' ophthalmopathy.

This clonotype was detected a few times. The J gene is TRBJ1-6, the V gene TRBV30; 9 bases agree with TRBD1. The CDR3 is made up of 16 amino acids. In germline, CDR1 is GTSNPN, CDR2 SVGIG (reference sequence). V lost 4 bases and J lost 6; bases outside the gene matches: 10. The CDR3 spells CAWMRQGVIRNSPLHF. The DNA of the CDR3 is TGTGCCTGGATGAGACAGGGGGTAATTCGTAATTCACCCCTCCACTTT.

This clonotype was counted a few times. This rearrangement joins TRBV14 to TRBJ1-2; 7 nucleotides agree with TRBD1. The germline gives CDR1 SGHDN, CDR2 FVKESK. The CDR3 runs 16 residues. J lost 4 bases, V lost 0 bases, and 8 bases had no gene match. For the CDR3, the DNA is TGTGCCAGCAGCCAAGATCAGAGGGGGCCTCGCTATGGCTACACCTTC. Amino acids: CASSQDQRGPRYGYTF.

The chain has TRBV3-1 and TRBJ1-2; the D gene is possibly TRBD1 (5 bases). Trimming shortened V by 4 bases and J by 1 base, and 16 bases separated the two germline ends. CDR3 length equals 16 residues. Germline assignment: CDR1 LGHDT and CDR2 YNNKEL (reference sequence). The CDR3 DNA reads TGTGCCAGCAGCCCCTCAGGACAAGGCAGTAACTATGGCTACACCTTC. Residues: CASSPSGQGSNYGYTF.

With respect to this clonotype: One end of the junction varies from germline; a read error may be responsible. The J gene is TRBJ2-3, the V gene TRBV12-5, with a possible D match to TRBD2 (7 bases). Per the germline V gene, CDR1 is LGHNT and CDR2 is FRNRAP. The CDR3 is made up of 19 amino acids. In nucleotides, the CDR3 is TGTGCTAGTGGTCCCCTTGGGGGGGGCGCCTACCCTAGCACAGGTACGCAGTATTTT. Its translation is CASGPLGGGAYPSTGTQYF.

Turning to this clonotype: A much larger clone is a single base away; this may be a read error. V and J are TRBV11-2 and TRBJ2-2; 13 bases agree with TRBD2. CDR1 SGHAT and CDR2 FQNNGV come from the germline V gene. There are 15 residues in the CDR3. CDR3 region: CASNGLAGVGGEPFF. CDR3 DNA sequence: TGTGCCAGCAACGGACTAGCGGGAGTGGGCGGGGAGCCGTTTTTT.

The rearrangement joins TRBV30 to TRBJ1-2; D gene unclear. V gave up 0 bases and J gave up 7 bases, with 9 bases separating them. The CDR3 is 12 residues long. The germline V gene encodes CDR1 GTSNPN and CDR2 SVGIG (reference sequence). The CDR3 DNA reads as TGTGCCTGGAGTGTACGGGTCGGTGGCTACACCTTC. Translated, it gives CAWSVRVGGYTF.

This clonotype was recorded at least ten times. The chain employs TRBV12-3 or TRBV12-4 and TRBJ2-7; D possibly corresponds to TRBD1 (5 bases). V lost 4 bases to trimming and J lost 7 bases, with 17 bases between them. This CDR3 comprises 14 residues. The CDR3 spells CASSSPQANAEQYF. In DNA, the CDR3 is TGTGCCAGCAGTTCTCCACAGGCAAACGCAGAGCAGTACTTC.

The chain recombines TRBV29-1 with TRBJ1-3; D unresolved. Germline values: CDR1 SQVTM, CDR2 ANQGSEA. Trimming removed 3 bases at V and 4 bases at J, with 4 bases between. The CDR3 spans 11 residues. This chain's CDR3 is CSVEHGNTIYF. Written as DNA, the CDR3 is TGCAGCGTTGAGCACGGAAACACCATATATTTT.

This clonotype was counted between two and nine times. The chain couples TRBV6-1 to TRBJ2-7, with 13 bases lining up with TRBD2. With 2 bases clipped from V and 2 bases from J, the junction kept 12 bases outside the gene matches. The CDR3 is 19 residues long. Germline V CDR1 and CDR2: MNHNS, SASEGT. The CDR3 reads CASSESLGGLAGVTYEQYF. In DNA, the CDR3 is TGTGCCAGCAGTGAAAGTCTGGGTGGACTAGCGGGAGTTACCTACGAGCAGTACTTC.

This clonotype showed up just a few times. The chain employs TRBV7-9 and TRBJ2-5; D ambiguous. Germline-derived CDR1 and CDR2 are SEHNR and FQNEAQ (reference sequence). V dropped 1 base and J dropped 5 bases, with 14 bases sitting between them. The CDR3 covers 15 residues. CDR3 protein: CASSLGGGSRETQYF. In DNA form, the CDR3 reads TGTGCCAGCAGCTTAGGTGGTGGGTCCAGGGAGACCCAGTACTTC.

This clonotype was detected ten times or more. V usage is TRBV5-8 and J usage is TRBJ2-3; D possibly corresponds to TRBD2 (5 bases). This CDR3 spans 14 amino acids. Germline CDR1 reads SGHTS; CDR2 reads YDEGEE. Trimming cost V 6 bases and J 3 bases, with 14 bases left between them. This chain's CDR3 is CASNPGKVTDTQYF. In DNA, the CDR3 is TGTGCCAGCAACCCCGGGAAGGTGACAGATACGCAGTATTTT. The full variable domain, completed using reference TRBV5-8 and TRBJ2-3, is EAGVTQSPTHLIKTRGQQATLRCSPISGHTSVYWYQQALGLGLQFLLWYDEGEERNRGNFPPRFSGRQFPNYSSELNVNALELEDSALYLCASNPGKVTDTQYFGPGTRLTVL.

This clonotype showed up just a few times. This chain connects TRBV30 to TRBJ1-1; the D is unclear. V gave up 8 bases and J gave up 3 bases, with 16 bases separating them. CDR1 and CDR2 from the germline V gene are GTSNPN and SVGIG (reference sequence). The CDR3 is 13 residues long. CDR3 nucleotide sequence: TGTGCCGGGCTATGGGGTACGGACACTGAAGCTTTCTTT. Its protein is CAGLWGTDTEAFF.

DNA for the CDR3: TGTGCCAGCAGCTTAGGGACAGGGGGAGGAAACACCATATATTTT. Translated, it gives CASSLGTGGGNTIYF. The rearrangement uses TRBV7-8 and TRBJ1-3, with TRBD1 identical over 10 bases. CDR1 and CDR2 (germline): SGHVS, FQNEAQ. The CDR3 spans 15 residues. Trimming took 1 base from V and 4 from J; bases not matched to a gene: 1.

The chain carries TRBV19 and TRBJ2-7, with 13 bases matching TRBD2. J lost 6 bases, V lost 6 bases, and 8 bases had no gene match. CDR3 length equals 15 residues. Germline values: CDR1 LNHDA, CDR2 SQIVND (reference sequence). CDR3 nucleotide sequence: TGTGCCAGTAGCACCAGGACTAGCGGGAGAACCGAGCAGTACTTC. Translating it yields CASSTRTSGRTEQYF. Based on the CDR3 plus reference TRBV19 and TRBJ2-7, the full variable domain is DGGITQSPKYLFRKEGQNVTLSCEQNLNHDAMYWYRQDPGQGLRLIYYSQIVNDFQKGDIAEGYSVSREKKESFPLTVTSAQKNPTAFYLCASSTRTSGRTEQYFGPGTRLTVT.

The V call is TRBV30, the J call TRBJ2-7; 12 positions match TRBD1. Germline-derived CDR1 and CDR2 are GTSNPN and SVGIG (reference sequence). Unmatched junction bases numbered 4, after V lost 2 bases and J lost 2 bases. The CDR3 runs 15 residues. The CDR3 DNA reads as TGTGCCTGGAGTCCGGGACAGGGGGCAACCTACGAGCAGTACTTC. The encoded protein is CAWSPGQGATYEQYF.

This clonotype appeared many times. The genes are TRBV28 and TRBJ2-7; 10 nucleotides align to TRBD2. Germline CDR1 MDHEN, CDR2 SYDVKM. V gave up 6 bases and J gave up 6 bases; unmatched junction bases: 11. The length of the CDR3 is 15 residues. Here the CDR3 reads CASRGSAGGPIEQYF. CDR3 nucleotides: TGTGCCAGCAGGGGGTCAGCGGGAGGGCCTATCGAGCAGTACTTC.

The gene calls are TRBV10-1 and TRBJ2-1; D remains ambiguous. The CDR3 extends over 17 amino acids. With 0 bases removed from V and 0 bases from J, the gap between germline ends came to 12 bases. Germline CDR1 and CDR2: WNHNN and SYGVQD (reference sequence). CDR3 in DNA: TGCGCCAGCAGTGAGTCTGTGGGCCGAAGCTCCTACAATGAGCAGTTCTTC. This sequence encodes CASSESVGRSSYNEQFF.

The rearrangement uses TRBV12-3 or TRBV12-4 and TRBJ1-2; D ambiguous. V lost 0 bases to trimming and J lost 0 bases, with 8 bases between them. This CDR3 has 15 residues. In DNA, the CDR3 is TGTGCCAGCAGTTTAGCAGTGCCTTCTAACTATGGCTACACCTTC. Amino acids: CASSLAVPSNYGYTF.

The V and J genes are TRBV9 and TRBJ1-2; 11 bases are a match to TRBD1. V dropped 2 bases and J dropped 3; count of bases not matched to a gene: 6. Germline values: CDR1 SGDLS, CDR2 YYNGEE. The CDR3 length is 16 residues. DNA for the CDR3: TGTGCCAGCAGCGTTCAGCGGACAGGGGGCGACTATGGCTACACCTTC. It translates to CASSVQRTGGDYGYTF.

The chain employs TRBV4-3 and TRBJ2-1; TRBD2 matches 8 bases. The V and J ends lost 2 bases and 10 bases, in that order; junction bases with no gene match: 7. CDR3 length equals 14 residues. Germline V gene data show CDR1 as LGHNA and CDR2 as YSLEER. CDR3 region: CASSQYQRGNEQFF. The CDR3 DNA sequence: TGCGCCAGCAGCCAATACCAGCGGGGGAACGAGCAGTTCTTC.

This clonotype has only a few counts. The V gene is TRBV2, the J gene TRBJ2-3, with TRBD2 identical over 12 bases. There are 16 residues in the CDR3. Trimming at V came to 5 bases and at J to 2 bases, leaving 5 bases not matched to a gene. Germline lookup yields CDR1 SNHLY and CDR2 FYNNEI. CDR3 sequence reads: CASSSLAGGNTDTQYF. As DNA, the CDR3 is TGTGCCAGCAGTAGCCTAGCGGGAGGGAACACAGATACGCAGTATTTT. Full variable domain (missing parts from reference TRBV2 and TRBJ2-3): EPEVTQTPSHQVTQMGQEVILRCVPISNHLYFYWYRQILGQKVEFLVSFYNNEISEKSEIFDDQFSVERPDGSNFTLKIRSTKLEDSAMYFCASSSLAGGNTDTQYFGPGTRLTVL.

This chain links TRBV11-1 with TRBJ2-2, with 14 bases that match TRBD2. The ends lost 2 bases at V and 4 bases at J; junction bases unmatched: 3. The CDR3 is 17 amino acids. CDR1 is SGHAT and CDR2 is FQDESV in the germline V gene (reference sequence). This CDR3 is CASSLMGLAGVTGELFF. The CDR3 DNA follows: TGTGCCAGCAGCTTAATGGGACTAGCGGGAGTCACCGGGGAGCTGTTTTTT.

The chain joins TRBV5-1 to TRBJ2-1, with a tentative D call TRBD1 (5 bases). Germline-derived CDR1 and CDR2 are SGHRS and YFSETQ. Trimming pared 0 bases from V and 4 bases from J, leaving 11 bases between. This CDR3 has 15 amino acids. CDR3 region: CASSLDTGTYNEQFF. CDR3 coding DNA: TGCGCCAGCAGCTTGGATACAGGTACATACAATGAGCAGTTCTTC. Variable domain in full (rest from reference TRBV5-1 and TRBJ2-1): KAGVTQTPRYLIKTRGQQVTLSCSPISGHRSVSWYQQTPGQGLQFLFEYFSETQRNKGNFPGRFSGRQFSNSRSEMNVSTLELGDSALYLCASSLDTGTYNEQFFGPGTRLTVL.

In DNA, the CDR3 is TGTGCCAGCAGTCCCCTGGGGGACCCGACTAGCGGGAGGGCCTACGAGCAGTACTTC. Protein product: CASSPLGDPTSGRAYEQYF. The chain couples TRBV9 to TRBJ2-7; 14 bases fit TRBD2. The V segment lost 5 bases and the J segment 2 bases; nucleotides outside the gene matches: 15. This CDR3 is 19 amino acids long. The germline gives CDR1 SGDLS, CDR2 YYNGEE.

Ten or more counts support this clonotype. The chain couples TRBV6-1 to TRBJ1-2; 10 bases fit TRBD1. There are 14 residues in the CDR3. Germline V lookup: CDR1 MNHNS, CDR2 SASEGT. With 6 bases clipped from V and 9 bases from J, the junction kept 10 bases outside the gene matches. The CDR3 is CASRRDRGEESYTF. The CDR3 coding sequence is TGTGCCAGCAGGCGGGACAGGGGTGAAGAAAGCTACACCTTC.

DNA for the CDR3: TGTGCCAGCAGGCGGACAGGGGGCGTGTGGTATCCCTATGGCTACACCTTC. Translation: CASRRTGGVWYPYGYTF. The V and J genes are TRBV27 and TRBJ1-2, with 11 positions matching TRBD1. The CDR3 covers 17 residues. Looked up from germline, CDR1 is MNHEY and CDR2 is SMNVEV (reference sequence). Trimming cost V 6 bases and J 4 bases; bases outside gene matches: 13.

This clonotype was found a few times. The chain employs TRBV6-6 and TRBJ1-5; no clear D. The CDR3 loop spans 12 amino acids. The germline gives CDR1 MNHNY, CDR2 SVGAGI (reference sequence). V lost 4 bases and J lost 6, with 7 bases in between. The CDR3: CASSSPSQPQHF. The CDR3 DNA sequence: TGTGCCAGCAGTTCCCCGAGTCAGCCCCAGCATTTT.

Only a few counts were recorded for this clonotype. The rearrangement links TRBV28 to TRBJ2-1; 12 nucleotides align to TRBD2. Germline CDR1 reads MDHEN; CDR2 reads SYDVKM. The CDR3 is 15 amino acids. V lost 5 bases to trimming and J lost 8 bases; unmatched junction nucleotides: 7. The CDR3 coding sequence is TGTGCCAGCAGTCGACTAGCGGGAGTATCATATGAGCAGTTCTTC. Amino acids: CASSRLAGVSYEQFF. The variable domain in full, with the rest retrieved from reference TRBV28 and TRBJ2-1, is DVKVTQSSRYLVKRTGEKVFLECVQDMDHENMFWYRQDPGLGLRLIYFSYDVKMKEKGDIPEGYSVSREKKERFSLILESASTNQTSMYLCASSRLAGVSYEQFFGPGTRLTVL.

This clonotype was recorded many times. The rearrangement joins TRBV7-2 to TRBJ1-6; a weak D match, TRBD1 (5 bases). Germline V gene sequence: CDR1 SGHTA, CDR2 FQGNSA. Trimming removed 5 bases from V and 6 bases from J, with 14 bases in between. The CDR3 consists of 15 residues. CDR3 sequence reads: CASSLGGGGNSPLHF. The CDR3 bases are TGTGCCAGCAGCCTAGGTGGGGGGGGTAATTCACCCCTCCACTTT. Variable domain in full (rest from reference TRBV7-2 and TRBJ1-6): GAGVSQSPSNKVTEKGKDVELRCDPISGHTALYWYRQSLGQGLEFLIYFQGNSAPDKSGLPSDRFSAERTGGSVSTLTIQRTQQEDSAVYLCASSLGGGGNSPLHFGNGTRLTVT.